This TCR beta chain comes out of a study of cytomegalovirus exposure and HLA in healthy donors. Study findings and constraints: The only immune exposure information that was available was CMV serostatus. In a later analysis, specific HLA alleles were associated with approximately 16,000 TCR beta sequences at a 0.05 false discovery rate.

In germline, CDR1 is SGHTA, CDR2 FQGNSA. Losses at the gene ends were 6 bases for V and 4 bases for J; bases not matched to a gene: 4. The CDR3 length is 13 residues. For this clone: Its cognate antigen is unknown.

The PCR made use of 60 Vbeta and 13 Jbeta primers. Repertoires were generated with immunoSEQ multiplex PCR, while TCRdb's copy carries only in-frame clones and drops some. In the table there are under 200,000 clones, approximately 82% of which are singletons. This TCR was sampled from a woman in her late teens or twenties in good health and CMV-seronegative. The sample comprised PBMCs. V usage is TRBV7-2 and J usage is TRBJ1-2; 8 nucleotides align to TRBD1. CDR3 region: CASRPTGGYGYTF. The DNA of the CDR3 is TGTGCCAGCAGACCTACAGGGGGCTATGGCTACACCTTC.